This T cell receptor (beta chain) was profiled in a study of identical twins. This clonotype was counted between two and nine times. Its antigen is still unknown. MiXCR, applied by TCRdb to the 5' RACE reads, yields one record per CDR3 protein. The data hold 500,000 to 650,000 distinct CDR3 sequences, with around 24% observed a single time. CDR3 length equals 16 residues. The junction had 5 bases not matched to a gene; V was cut back by 0 bases and J by 6 bases. Study observations and caveats: Interpretation of the results relied on cross-sectional statistical analysis and not on following the same donors.

This sample was also put to use in a study of yellow fever vaccine responses in identical twins.

The receptor's source is a woman aged 18-30 years in good health. The V call is TRBV12-3 or TRBV12-4, the J call TRBJ1-3; 10 bases are shared with TRBD1. The sequenced sample was CD4+ T cells sorted from blood. This CDR3 reads CASSLAWDRGENTIYF. CDR3 in DNA: TGTGCCAGCAGTTTAGCCTGGGACAGGGGAGAAAACACCATATATTTT.